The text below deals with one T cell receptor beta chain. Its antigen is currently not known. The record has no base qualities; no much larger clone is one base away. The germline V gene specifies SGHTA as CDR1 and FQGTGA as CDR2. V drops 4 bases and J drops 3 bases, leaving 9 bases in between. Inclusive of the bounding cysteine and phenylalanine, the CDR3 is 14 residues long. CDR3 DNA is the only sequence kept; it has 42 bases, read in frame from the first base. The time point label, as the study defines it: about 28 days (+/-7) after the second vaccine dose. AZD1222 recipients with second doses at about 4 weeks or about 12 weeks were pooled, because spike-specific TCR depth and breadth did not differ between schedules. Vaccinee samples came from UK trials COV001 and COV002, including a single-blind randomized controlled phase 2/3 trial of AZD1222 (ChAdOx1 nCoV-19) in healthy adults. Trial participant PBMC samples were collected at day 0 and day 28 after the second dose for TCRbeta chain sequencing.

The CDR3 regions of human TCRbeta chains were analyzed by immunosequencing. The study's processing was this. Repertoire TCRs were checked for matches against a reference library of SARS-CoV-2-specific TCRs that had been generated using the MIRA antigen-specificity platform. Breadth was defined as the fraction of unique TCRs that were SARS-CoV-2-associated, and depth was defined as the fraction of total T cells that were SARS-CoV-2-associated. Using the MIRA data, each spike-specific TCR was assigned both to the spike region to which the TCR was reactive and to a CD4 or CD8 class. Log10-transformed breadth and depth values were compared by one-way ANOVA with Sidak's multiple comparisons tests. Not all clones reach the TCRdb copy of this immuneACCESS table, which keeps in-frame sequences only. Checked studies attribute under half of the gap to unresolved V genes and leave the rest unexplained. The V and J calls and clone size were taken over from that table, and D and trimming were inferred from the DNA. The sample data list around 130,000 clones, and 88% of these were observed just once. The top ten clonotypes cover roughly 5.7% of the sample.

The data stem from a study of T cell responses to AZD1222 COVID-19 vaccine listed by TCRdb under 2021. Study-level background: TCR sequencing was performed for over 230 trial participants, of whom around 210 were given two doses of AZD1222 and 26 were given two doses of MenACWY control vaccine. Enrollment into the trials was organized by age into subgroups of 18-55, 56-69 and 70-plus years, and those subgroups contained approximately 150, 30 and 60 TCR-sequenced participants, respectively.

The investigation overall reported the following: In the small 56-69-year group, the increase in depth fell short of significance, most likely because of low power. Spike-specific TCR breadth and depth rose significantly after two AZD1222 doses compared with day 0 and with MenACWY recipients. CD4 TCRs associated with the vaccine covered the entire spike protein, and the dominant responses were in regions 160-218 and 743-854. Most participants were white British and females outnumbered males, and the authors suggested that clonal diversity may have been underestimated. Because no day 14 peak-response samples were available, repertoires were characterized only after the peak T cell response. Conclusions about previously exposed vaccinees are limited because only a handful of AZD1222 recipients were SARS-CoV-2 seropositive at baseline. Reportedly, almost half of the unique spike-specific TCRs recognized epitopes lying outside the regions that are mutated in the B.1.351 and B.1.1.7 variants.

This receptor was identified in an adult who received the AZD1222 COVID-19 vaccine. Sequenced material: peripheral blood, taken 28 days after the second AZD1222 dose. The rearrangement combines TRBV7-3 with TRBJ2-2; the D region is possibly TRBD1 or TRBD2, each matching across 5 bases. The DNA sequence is TGTGCCAGCAGCTCCGGGGCGGACACCGGGGAGCTGTTTTTT. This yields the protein CASSSGADTGELFF.